Detailed here is one T cell receptor beta chain. Antigen unknown. 60 Vbeta and 13 Jbeta primers were used in PCR. Clones were sequenced by immunoSEQ multiplex PCR, and TCRdb holds only the in-frame ones, with some missing. This table has about 73,000 clones, 65% to 80% appearing once. The data belong to a study of cytomegalovirus exposure and HLA in healthy donors. The study, taken as a whole, reports: There was a cluster of highly shared sequence variants that was likely a sequencing artifact. For most subjects, TCR beta sequences were reported to predict HLA-A and HLA-B alleles with accuracy.

The CDR3 runs to 14 residues. Germline-derived CDR1 and CDR2 are SNHLY and FYNNEI. The junction had 5 bases not matched to a gene; V was cut back by 9 bases and J by 3 bases. The receptor's source is a man aged 70-80 years in good health and CMV-seronegative. Sequenced input: PBMCs. The V call is TRBV2, the J call TRBJ1-2, with 12 bases lining up with TRBD1. The CDR3 nucleotides read TGTGCCAGTGCCGGGACAGGGGGCGACTATGGCTACACCTTC. The encoded protein is CASAGTGGDYGYTF. The full variable domain, completed using reference TRBV2 and TRBJ1-2, is EPEVTQTPSHQVTQMGQEVILRCVPISNHLYFYWYRQILGQKVEFLVSFYNNEISEKSEIFDDQFSVERPDGSNFTLKIRSTKLEDSAMYFCASAGTGGDYGYTFGSGTRLTVV.